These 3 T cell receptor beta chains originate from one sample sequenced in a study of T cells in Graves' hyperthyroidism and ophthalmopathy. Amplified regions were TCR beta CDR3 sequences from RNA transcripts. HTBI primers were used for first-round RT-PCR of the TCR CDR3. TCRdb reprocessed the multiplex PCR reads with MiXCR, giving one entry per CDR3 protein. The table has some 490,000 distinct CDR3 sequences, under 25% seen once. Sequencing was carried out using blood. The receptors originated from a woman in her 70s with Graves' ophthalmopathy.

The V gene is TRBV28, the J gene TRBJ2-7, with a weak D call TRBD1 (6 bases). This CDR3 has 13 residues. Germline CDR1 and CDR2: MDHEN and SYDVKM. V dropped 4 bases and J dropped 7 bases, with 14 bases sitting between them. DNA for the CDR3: TGTGCCAGCAGTTCTTACAGGGCTGAGGAGCAGTACTTC. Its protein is CASSSYRAEEQYF.

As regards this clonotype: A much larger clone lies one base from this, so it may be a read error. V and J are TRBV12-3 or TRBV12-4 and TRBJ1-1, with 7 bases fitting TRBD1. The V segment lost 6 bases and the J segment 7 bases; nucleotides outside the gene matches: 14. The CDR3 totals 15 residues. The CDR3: CASSPPTGLNLEAFF. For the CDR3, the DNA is TGTGCCAGCAGCCCACCGACAGGGCTGAACCTTGAAGCTTTCTTT.

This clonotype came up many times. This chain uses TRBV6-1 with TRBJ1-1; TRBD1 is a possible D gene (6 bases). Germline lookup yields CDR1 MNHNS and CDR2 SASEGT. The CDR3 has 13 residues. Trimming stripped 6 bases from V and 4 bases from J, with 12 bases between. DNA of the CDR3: TGTGCCAGCAGACAGGGATTGGGCACTGAAGCTTTCTTT. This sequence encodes CASRQGLGTEAFF.